The next 12 T cell receptor beta chains were all read from a single sample in a study of blood T cell repertoires in COVID-19. Assay: immunoSEQ multiplex PCR; the TCRdb copy retains only in-frame clones and omits some. The table shows fewer than 300,000 clones, with about 91% occurring only once. Sequencing was carried out using peripheral blood. These receptors were obtained from a person between 18 and 35 years old with COVID-19, enrolled during active disease.

The V and J genes are TRBV2 and TRBJ2-1; TRBD2 aligns across 9 bases. Looked up from germline, CDR1 is SNHLY and CDR2 is FYNNEI. CDR3 size: 15 residues. V gave up 6 bases and J gave up 10 bases; unmatched junction bases: 13. DNA of the CDR3: TGTGCCAGCAGAGGGATAAAGCGGGAGGACCAGGAGCAGTTCTTC. Translated, it gives CASRGIKREDQEQFF.

This clone was found a few times. The V call is TRBV27, the J call TRBJ2-1, with 10 bases aligning to TRBD2. CDR1 and CDR2 from the germline V gene are MNHEY and SMNVEV (reference sequence). The CDR3 contains 13 residues. After removal of 8 bases from V and 4 bases from J, the junction contained 2 bases not matched to a gene. CDR3 DNA: TGTGCCAGCGCACTAGCGGGGTACAATGAGCAGTTCTTC. Amino acid sequence: CASALAGYNEQFF.

The chain joins TRBV4-1 to TRBJ2-1; 8 bases map to TRBD2. Germline trimming cut 3 bases from V and 6 bases from J; bases unmatched to any gene: 7. CDR1 MGHRA and CDR2 YSYEKL come from the germline V gene. This CDR3 comprises 15 residues. The CDR3 region is CASSQMGLVLNEQFF. The CDR3 DNA sequence: TGCGCCAGCAGCCAGATGGGACTAGTTCTCAATGAGCAGTTCTTC.

The genes are TRBV18 and TRBJ1-3, with a weak D call TRBD1 (6 bases). CDR3 size: 14 residues. CDR1 and CDR2 from the germline V gene are KGHSH and LQKENI. Trimming pared 5 bases from V and 8 bases from J, leaving 16 bases between. The CDR3 DNA sequence: TGTGCCAGCTCATCAACACAGGGATCCGACACCATATATTTT. Amino acid sequence: CASSSTQGSDTIYF.

The genes are TRBV20-1 and TRBJ2-1; no definite D call. The germline V and J ends were trimmed by 3 bases and 9 bases, with 12 bases remaining between them. CDR3 length: 12 residues. Germline CDR1 reads DFQATT; CDR2 reads SNEGSKA (reference sequence). This CDR3 reads CSASASAVEQFF. In DNA, the CDR3 is TGCAGTGCTAGTGCGAGCGCTGTTGAGCAGTTCTTC.

The V call is TRBV9, the J call TRBJ2-5; 9 bases are shared with TRBD1. The CDR3 runs 14 residues. Germline V lookup: CDR1 SGDLS, CDR2 YYNGEE. J was trimmed by 6 bases and V by 4 bases; bases with no gene match: 7. The DNA of the CDR3 is TGTGCCAGCAGCAGGGGACAGGGAAGGCAGACCCAGTACTTC. Translated, it gives CASSRGQGRQTQYF. Supplemented by reference TRBV9 and TRBJ2-5, the full variable domain reads DSGVTQTPKHLITATGQRVTLRCSPRSGDLSVYWYQQSLDQGLQFLIQYYNGEERAKGNILERFSAQQFPDLHSELNLSSLELGDSALYFCASSRGQGRQTQYFGPGTRLLVL.

Ten or more counts support this clone. The rearrangement links TRBV9 to TRBJ1-1, with 9 bases identical to TRBD1. Trimming cost V 4 bases and J 2 bases; bases outside gene matches: 15. This CDR3 is built from 18 residues. Per the germline V gene, CDR1 is SGDLS and CDR2 is YYNGEE. The CDR3 region is CASSPPSGTGTTNTEAFF. CDR3 nucleotides: TGTGCCAGCAGCCCCCCGTCCGGGACAGGGACTACCAACACTGAAGCTTTCTTT.

The genes are TRBV27 and TRBJ2-7; no firm D call. Germline lookup yields CDR1 MNHEY and CDR2 SMNVEV (reference sequence). This CDR3 spans 13 amino acids. V lost 6 bases to trimming and J lost 1 base, with 10 bases between them. DNA for the CDR3: TGTGCCAGCAGGCTCTCCGAGTCCTACGAGCAGTACTTC. Protein sequence: CASRLSESYEQYF.

The genes are TRBV6-1 and TRBJ2-3; 9 positions match TRBD2. The V and J ends lost 5 bases and 1 base, in that order; junction bases with no gene match: 1. The CDR3 consists of 14 residues. Per germline, CDR1 MNHNS and CDR2 SASEGT. The CDR3 here is CASSWTSGTDTQYF. The CDR3, as DNA: TGTGCCAGCAGTTGGACTAGCGGCACAGATACGCAGTATTTT.

The V gene is TRBV5-4, the J gene TRBJ1-3, with D unresolved. This CDR3 contains 14 residues. From germline, CDR1 is SGHNT and CDR2 YYREEE (reference sequence). With 4 bases removed from V and 7 bases from J, the gap between germline ends came to 15 bases. The CDR3 nucleotides are TGTGCCAGCAGCCTCGTTGGCTCACAGAACACCATATATTTT. It codes for CASSLVGSQNTIYF.

The chain couples TRBV15 to TRBJ2-7; tentatively, D is TRBD1 (8 bases). Germline V lookup: CDR1 LNHNV, CDR2 YYDKDF (reference sequence). Trimming removed 5 bases from V and 5 bases from J, with 22 bases in between. The CDR3 contains 16 residues. Here the CDR3 reads CATSRGSRGLRDEQYF. The DNA for the CDR3 is TGTGCCACCAGCCGCGGGAGCAGGGGGCTTAGAGACGAGCAGTACTTC.

The J gene is TRBJ2-5, the V gene TRBV5-6; 7 bases are a match to TRBD2. CDR1 and CDR2 (germline): SGHDT, YYEEEE. The CDR3 contains 14 residues. Losses at the gene ends were 1 base for V and 7 bases for J; bases not matched to a gene: 7. CDR3 coding DNA: TGTGCCAGCAGCTTGTGGGGCGAGCGGGGGACCCAGTACTTC. It codes for CASSLWGERGTQYF.